This TCR beta chain was sequenced in a study of blood T cell repertoires in COVID-19. The repertoire was sequenced with immunoSEQ multiplex PCR; TCRdb's copy has only in-frame clones and lacks some. Of 100,000 to 150,000 clones in the sample, 60% to 75% were seen once. This CDR3 comprises 14 residues. J lost 2 bases, V lost 6 bases, and 7 bases had no gene match. Germline V gene lookup returns CDR1 SQVTM and CDR2 ANQGSEA. The rearrangement joins TRBV29-1 to TRBJ1-3; TRBD1 aligns across 7 bases. The sequence was collected from a woman in her 70s with acute or convalescent COVID-19. The material sequenced was peripheral blood. Written as DNA, the CDR3 is TGCAGCGTAACAACAGGGGATCCTGGAAACACCATATATTTT. Translating gives CSVTTGDPGNTIYF.